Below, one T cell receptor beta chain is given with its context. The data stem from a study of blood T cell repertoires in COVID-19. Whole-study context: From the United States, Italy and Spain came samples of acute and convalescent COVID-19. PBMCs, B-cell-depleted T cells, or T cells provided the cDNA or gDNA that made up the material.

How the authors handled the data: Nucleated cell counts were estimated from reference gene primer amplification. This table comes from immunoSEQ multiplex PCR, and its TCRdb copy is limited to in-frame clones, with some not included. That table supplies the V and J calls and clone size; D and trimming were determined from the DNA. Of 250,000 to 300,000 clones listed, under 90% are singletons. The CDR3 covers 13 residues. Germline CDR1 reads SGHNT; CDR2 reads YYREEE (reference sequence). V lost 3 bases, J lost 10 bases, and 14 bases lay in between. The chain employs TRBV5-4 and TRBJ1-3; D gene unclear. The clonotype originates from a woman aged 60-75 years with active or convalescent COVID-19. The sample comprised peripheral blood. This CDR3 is CASSSDAGITIYF. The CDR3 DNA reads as TGTGCCAGCAGCTCTGATGCCGGTATTACCATATATTTT.